The rows below give T cell receptor beta chains drawn from one sample of a study of T-cell reconstitution after alpha-beta-depleted transplantation in children. TCRdb reprocessed the PCR reads via MiXCR and lists one record per CDR3 protein. This sample carries roughly 670,000 distinct CDR3 sequences, around 12% of them seen once, and the ten largest clones take roughly 0.77%. The input for sequencing was PBMCs, taken before TCRalphabeta/CD19-depleted stem cell transplant. The source of these receptors is a girl aged 2 to 9 with congenital amegakaryocytic thrombocytopenia, due to receive a stem cell transplant. CDR3s include the opening cysteine and the closing phenylalanine or tryptophan. The D gene is left open where the match is weak. The listing skips clone size in some rows; elsewhere it reads once, few, many or a size class.

v_call: TRBV12-3/TRBV12-4
clone_size: many
j_call: TRBJ2-1
d_call: .
cdr3_nt: TGTGCCAGCAGTCCCGACCGGGACCCCTCCTTTTTCGATGAGCAGTTCTTC
cdr3_aa: CASSPDRDPSFFDEQFF

v_call: TRBV30
clone_size: .
j_call: TRBJ2-5
d_call: .
cdr3_nt: TGTGCCTGGAGTGTACAAAGCGGCCCACAAGAGACCCAGTACTTC
cdr3_aa: CAWSVQSGPQETQYF

v_call: TRBV20-1
clone_size: few
j_call: TRBJ1-4
d_call: .
cdr3_nt: TGCAGTGCTGACTCATTGTGGGGGAGAGAAAAACTGTTTTTT
cdr3_aa: CSADSLWGREKLFF

v_call: TRBV29-1
clone_size: many
j_call: TRBJ2-6
d_call: .
cdr3_nt: TGCAGCGTTGAAGATCAGCAGGGAACGGGGGCCAACGTCCTGACTTTC
cdr3_aa: CSVEDQQGTGANVLTF

v_call: TRBV4-2
clone_size: many
j_call: TRBJ2-7
d_call: TRBD2
cdr3_nt: TGTGCCAGCAGCCAAGGACTAGCGGATCCCTACGAGCAGTACTTC
cdr3_aa: CASSQGLADPYEQYF

v_call: TRBV30
clone_size: many
j_call: TRBJ1-2
d_call: .
cdr3_nt: TGTGCCTGGAAGGGGACGGACCGCTATGGCTACACCTTC
cdr3_aa: CAWKGTDRYGYTF

v_call: TRBV20-1
clone_size: .
j_call: TRBJ2-7
d_call: TRBD1
cdr3_nt: TGCAGTGCTCCCAGGGACAGCGGAATTTACGAGCAGTACTTC
cdr3_aa: CSAPRDSGIYEQYF

v_call: TRBV5-1
clone_size: .
j_call: TRBJ2-7
d_call: .
cdr3_nt: TGCGCCAGCAGCTTGTCCACCCGGGACGTATACTCCTACGAGCCGTACTTC
cdr3_aa: CASSLSTRDVYSYEPYF

v_call: TRBV12-3/TRBV12-4
clone_size: few
j_call: TRBJ1-1
d_call: .
cdr3_nt: TGTGCCAGCAGCGACGGGCCCCGGGGGCGGACTGAAGCTTTCTTT
cdr3_aa: CASSDGPRGRTEAFF

v_call: TRBV5-1
clone_size: few
j_call: TRBJ2-4
d_call: .
cdr3_nt: TGCGCCAGCAGCTTGGAACAGAAAAACATTCAGTACTTC
cdr3_aa: CASSLEQKNIQYF

v_call: TRBV9
clone_size: few
j_call: TRBJ2-7
d_call: .
cdr3_nt: TGTGCCAGCAGCGCCAGTCACGGGTCCTACGAGCAGTACTTC
cdr3_aa: CASSASHGSYEQYF

v_call: TRBV20-1
clone_size: many
j_call: TRBJ2-1
d_call: .
cdr3_nt: TGCAGTGCCAACTCGGGAGTGGCTGAGCAGTTCTTC
cdr3_aa: CSANSGVAEQFF

v_call: TRBV20-1
clone_size: few
j_call: TRBJ2-7
d_call: .
cdr3_nt: TGCAGTGCTAGTCCCCTGGCGATCAGCTCCTACGAGCAGTACTTC
cdr3_aa: CSASPLAISSYEQYF

v_call: TRBV7-2
clone_size: .
j_call: TRBJ2-7
d_call: TRBD2
cdr3_nt: TGTGCCAGCAGTAGACTAGCGGGAGCTCAAGAGCAGTACTTC
cdr3_aa: CASSRLAGAQEQYF

v_call: TRBV5-1
clone_size: many
j_call: TRBJ1-1
d_call: .
cdr3_nt: TGCGCCAGCAGCTTGGGACGACCAGGGAACACTGAAGCTTTCTTT
cdr3_aa: CASSLGRPGNTEAFF

v_call: TRBV29-1
clone_size: many
j_call: TRBJ1-2
d_call: .
cdr3_nt: TGCAGCGTTGAAGACAGGGGAGGTCCGGGTGGCTACACCTTC
cdr3_aa: CSVEDRGGPGGYTF

v_call: TRBV5-5
clone_size: .
j_call: TRBJ2-7
d_call: .
cdr3_nt: TGTGCCAGCAGCTTGGCCCCTCCGTGGGGCAGAATGTCCTACGAGCAGTACTTC
cdr3_aa: CASSLAPPWGRMSYEQYF

v_call: TRBV9
clone_size: .
j_call: TRBJ2-1
d_call: .
cdr3_nt: TGTGCCAGCAGCGACTCCAGGGAAACGAGCTCCTACAATGAGCAGTTCTTC
cdr3_aa: CASSDSRETSSYNEQFF

v_call: TRBV10-2
clone_size: few
j_call: TRBJ2-7
d_call: TRBD2
cdr3_nt: TGCGCCAGCAGTGAATCAACTAGCGGGGCTACCTACGAGCAGTACTTC
cdr3_aa: CASSESTSGATYEQYF

v_call: TRBV28
clone_size: .
j_call: TRBJ2-7
d_call: .
cdr3_nt: TGTGCCAGCAGTTTAAGGGGCGGAGGGCCTAGGTGGGAGCAGTACTTC
cdr3_aa: CASSLRGGGPRWEQYF

v_call: TRBV2
clone_size: .
j_call: TRBJ1-5
d_call: TRBD1
cdr3_nt: TGTGCCAGCAGTGAAGCGGGACAGGGGGTGATCTTGAGCAATCAGCCCCAGCATTTT
cdr3_aa: CASSEAGQGVILSNQPQHF

v_call: TRBV3-1
clone_size: many
j_call: TRBJ2-7
d_call: .
cdr3_nt: TGTGCCAGCAGCCAAGATAGGTGGACTACCTACGAGCAGTACTTC
cdr3_aa: CASSQDRWTTYEQYF

v_call: TRBV20-1
clone_size: many
j_call: TRBJ2-1
d_call: .
cdr3_nt: TGCAGTGCTAGGATGAGGCGTCTCTCCTACAATGAGCAGTTCTTC
cdr3_aa: CSARMRRLSYNEQFF

v_call: TRBV20-1
clone_size: many
j_call: TRBJ2-7
d_call: .
cdr3_nt: TGCAGTGCTAGAAATCAACTAGCAGGGGTTCGGGAGCAGTACTTC
cdr3_aa: CSARNQLAGVREQYF

v_call: TRBV10-3
clone_size: many
j_call: TRBJ2-7
d_call: .
cdr3_nt: TGTGCCATCAGTGAGTGGGGGAGGACCTCCTCTTACGAGCAGTACTTC
cdr3_aa: CAISEWGRTSSYEQYF

v_call: TRBV10-3
clone_size: many
j_call: TRBJ1-2
d_call: TRBD1
cdr3_nt: TGTGCCATCAGTGAGTCTGGGTTAAGGGACAGGCATTATGGCTACACCTTC
cdr3_aa: CAISESGLRDRHYGYTF

v_call: TRBV29-1
clone_size: .
j_call: TRBJ2-3
d_call: .
cdr3_nt: TGCAGCGTTGAATCGGGCGGAGATACGCAGTATTTT
cdr3_aa: CSVESGGDTQYF

v_call: TRBV20-1
clone_size: many
j_call: TRBJ2-7
d_call: .
cdr3_nt: TGCAGTGCAAGGGCGTTCGGGAACACCTACGAGCAGTACTTC
cdr3_aa: CSARAFGNTYEQYF

v_call: TRBV5-1
clone_size: .
j_call: TRBJ1-2
d_call: TRBD1
cdr3_nt: TGCGCCAGCAGCCCCGGCGGGGGCAGGGGGCAGTTCAGCAGCTACACCTTC
cdr3_aa: CASSPGGGRGQFSSYTF

v_call: TRBV12-3/TRBV12-4
clone_size: few
j_call: TRBJ2-7
d_call: .
cdr3_nt: TGTGCCAGCAGTAAACCGAGGACTCGATACGAGCAGTACTTC
cdr3_aa: CASSKPRTRYEQYF

v_call: TRBV20-1
clone_size: .
j_call: TRBJ2-7
d_call: TRBD1
cdr3_nt: TGCAGTGCTAGCAGGACAGGGTCCCCCTACGAGCAGTACTTC
cdr3_aa: CSASRTGSPYEQYF

v_call: TRBV7-2
clone_size: many
j_call: TRBJ2-1
d_call: .
cdr3_nt: TGTGCCAGCAGCTCTGACCCCTACAATGAGCAGTTCTTC
cdr3_aa: CASSSDPYNEQFF